This entry is about one T cell receptor beta chain. The sample belongs to a study of blood T cell repertoires in COVID-19. Overall study context: Sources were T cells, B-cell-depleted T cells, or PBMCs; the material itself was cDNA or gDNA.

The CDR3 has 17 amino acids. The germline gives CDR1 LGHDT, CDR2 YNNKEL (reference sequence). Between the trimmed V and J ends, which lost 0 bases and 2 bases, there was a span of 16 bases. In the source study's methods: Estimation of nucleated cell counts was performed using reference gene primer amplification. TCRdb's table, derived via immunoSEQ multiplex PCR, lists solely in-frame clones and lacks some. V, J and clone size are those of that table, while D and trimming were read from the DNA. The top ten hold roughly 5.3% of the sample, which has some 83,000 clones, roughly 87% seen once. The sequenced material came from peripheral blood. This sequence originates from a woman over 75 with active or convalescent COVID-19. The rearrangement joins TRBV3-1 (or the pseudogene TRBV3-2) to TRBJ2-5, with D possibly TRBD2 on 6 matching bases. CDR3 nucleotide sequence: TGTGCCAGCAGCCAAGACCAGGCGGGGTGGGCTCAAGAGACCCAGTACTTC. It specifies CASSQDQAGWAQETQYF.